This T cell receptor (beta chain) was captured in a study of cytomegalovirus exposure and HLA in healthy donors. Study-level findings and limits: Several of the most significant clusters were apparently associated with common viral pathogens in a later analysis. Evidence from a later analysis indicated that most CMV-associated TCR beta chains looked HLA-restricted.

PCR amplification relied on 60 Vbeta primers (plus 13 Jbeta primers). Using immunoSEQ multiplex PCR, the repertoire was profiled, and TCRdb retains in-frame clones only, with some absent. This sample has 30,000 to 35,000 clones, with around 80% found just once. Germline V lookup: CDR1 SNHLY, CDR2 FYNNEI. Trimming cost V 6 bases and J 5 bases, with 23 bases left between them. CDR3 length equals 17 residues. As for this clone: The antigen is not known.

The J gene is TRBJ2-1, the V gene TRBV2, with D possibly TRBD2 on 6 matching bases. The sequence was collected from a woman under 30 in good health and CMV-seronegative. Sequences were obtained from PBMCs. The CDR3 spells CASRRDTGVAADNEQFF. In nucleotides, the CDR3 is TGTGCCAGCAGGCGCGACACTGGAGTAGCGGCCGACAATGAGCAGTTCTTC.